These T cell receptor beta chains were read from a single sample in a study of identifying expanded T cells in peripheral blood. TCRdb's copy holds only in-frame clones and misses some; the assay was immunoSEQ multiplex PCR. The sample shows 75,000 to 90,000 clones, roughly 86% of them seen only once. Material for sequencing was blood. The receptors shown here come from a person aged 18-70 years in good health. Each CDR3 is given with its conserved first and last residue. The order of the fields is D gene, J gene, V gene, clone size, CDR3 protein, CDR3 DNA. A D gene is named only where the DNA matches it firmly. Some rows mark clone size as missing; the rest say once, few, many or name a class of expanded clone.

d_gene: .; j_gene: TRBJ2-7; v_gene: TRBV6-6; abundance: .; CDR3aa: CASSYSEGNYEQYF; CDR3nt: TGTGCCAGCAGTTACTCGGAGGGCAACTACGAGCAGTACTTC
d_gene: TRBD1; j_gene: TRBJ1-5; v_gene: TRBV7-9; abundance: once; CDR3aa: CASSLDRGLGSNQPQHF; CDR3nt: TGTGCCAGCAGCTTAGACAGGGGGCTAGGTAGCAATCAGCCCCAGCATTTT
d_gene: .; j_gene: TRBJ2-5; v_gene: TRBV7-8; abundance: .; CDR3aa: CASSPGQLQYF; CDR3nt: TGTGCCAGCAGCCCAGGACAACTCCAGTACTTC
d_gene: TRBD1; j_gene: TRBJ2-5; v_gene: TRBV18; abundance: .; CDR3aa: CASSPYNGQGQETQYF; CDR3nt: TGTGCCAGCTCACCATACAATGGACAGGGACAAGAGACCCAGTACTTC
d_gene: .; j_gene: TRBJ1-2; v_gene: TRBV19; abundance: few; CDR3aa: CASRLLEGGYTF; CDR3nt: TGTGCCAGTAGACTCTTGGAAGGTGGCTACACCTTC
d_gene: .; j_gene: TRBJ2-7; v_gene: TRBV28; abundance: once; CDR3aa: CASSSVSRPEQYF; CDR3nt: TGTGCCAGCAGTTCCGTCTCTAGGCCGGAGCAGTACTTC
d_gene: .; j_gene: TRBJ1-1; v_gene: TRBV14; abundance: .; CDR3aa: CASSHLGTEAFF; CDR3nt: TGTGCCAGCAGCCATCTAGGGACTGAAGCTTTCTTT
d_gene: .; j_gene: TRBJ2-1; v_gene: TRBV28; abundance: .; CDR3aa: CASSLHRGGNEQFF; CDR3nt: TGTGCCAGCAGTTTACATCGGGGTGGGAATGAGCAGTTCTTC
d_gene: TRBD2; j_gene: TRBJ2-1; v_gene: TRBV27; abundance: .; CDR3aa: CASSFHTGPRATSGSYEQFF; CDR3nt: TGTGCCAGCAGTTTTCACACGGGTCCTCGAGCGACTAGCGGGAGCTATGAGCAGTTCTTC
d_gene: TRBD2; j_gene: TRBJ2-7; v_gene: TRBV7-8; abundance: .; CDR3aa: CASSPLAGVYKQYF; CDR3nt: TGTGCCAGCAGCCCCCTAGCGGGAGTCTACAAGCAGTACTTC
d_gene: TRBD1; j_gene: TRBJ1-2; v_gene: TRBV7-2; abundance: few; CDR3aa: CASSIRTGDYGYTF; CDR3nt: TGTGCCAGCAGCATTCGGACAGGGGACTATGGCTACACCTTC
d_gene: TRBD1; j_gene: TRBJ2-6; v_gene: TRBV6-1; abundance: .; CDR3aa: CASSEPGQGYSGANVLTF; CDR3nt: TGTGCCAGCAGTGAGCCGGGACAGGGATACTCTGGGGCCAACGTCCTGACTTTC
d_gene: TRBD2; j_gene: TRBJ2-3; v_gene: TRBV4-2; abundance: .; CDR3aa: CASSQGERETDTQYF; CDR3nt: TGTGCCAGCAGCCAAGGGGAGCGGGAGACAGATACGCAGTATTTT
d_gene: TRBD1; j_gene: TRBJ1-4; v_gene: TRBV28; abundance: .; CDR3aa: CASWGTATNEKLFF; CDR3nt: TGTGCCAGCTGGGGGACAGCAACTAATGAAAAACTGTTTTTT
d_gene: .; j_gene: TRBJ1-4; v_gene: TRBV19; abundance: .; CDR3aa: CASGGINEKLFF; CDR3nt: TGTGCCTCGGGCGGAATTAATGAAAAACTGTTTTTT
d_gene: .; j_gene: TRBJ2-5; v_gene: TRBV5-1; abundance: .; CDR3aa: CASSLVAGMETQYF; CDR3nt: TGCGCCAGCAGCTTGGTTGCAGGGATGGAGACCCAGTACTTC
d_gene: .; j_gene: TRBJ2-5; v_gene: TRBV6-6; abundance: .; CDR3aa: CASSITVETQYF; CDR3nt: TGTGCCAGCAGTATAACAGTGGAGACCCAGTACTTC
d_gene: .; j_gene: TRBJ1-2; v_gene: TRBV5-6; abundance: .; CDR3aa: CASSLLRGMDYGYTF; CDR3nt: TGTGCCAGCAGCTTGTTACGGGGGATGGACTATGGCTACACCTTC
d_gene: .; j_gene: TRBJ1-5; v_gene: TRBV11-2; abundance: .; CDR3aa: CASSRAGSAGQPQHF; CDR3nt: TGTGCCAGCAGTCGTGCTGGATCCGCAGGGCAGCCCCAGCATTTT
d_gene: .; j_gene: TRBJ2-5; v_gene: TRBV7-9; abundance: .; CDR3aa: CASSPQGMGSGTQYF; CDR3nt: TGTGCCAGCAGCCCCCAGGGAATGGGAAGCGGGACCCAGTACTTC
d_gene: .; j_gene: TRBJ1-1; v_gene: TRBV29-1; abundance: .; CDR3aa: CSVEWVLGQAFF; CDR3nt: TGCAGCGTTGAATGGGTGCTGGGGCAAGCTTTCTTT
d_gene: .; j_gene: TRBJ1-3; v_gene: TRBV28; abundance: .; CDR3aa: CASIAGATSGNTIYF; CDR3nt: TGTGCCAGCATTGCAGGGGCAACCTCTGGAAACACCATATATTTT